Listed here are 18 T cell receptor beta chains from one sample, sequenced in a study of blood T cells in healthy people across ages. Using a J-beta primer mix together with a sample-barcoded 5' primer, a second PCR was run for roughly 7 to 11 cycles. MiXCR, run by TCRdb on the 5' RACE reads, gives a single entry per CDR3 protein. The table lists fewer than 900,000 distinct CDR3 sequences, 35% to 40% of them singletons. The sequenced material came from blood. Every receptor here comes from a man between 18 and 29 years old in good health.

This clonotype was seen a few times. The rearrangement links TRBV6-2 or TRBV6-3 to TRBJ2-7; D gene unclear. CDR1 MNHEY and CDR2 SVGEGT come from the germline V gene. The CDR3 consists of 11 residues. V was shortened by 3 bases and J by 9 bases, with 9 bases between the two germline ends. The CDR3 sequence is CASSYIRVQYF. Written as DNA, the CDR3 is TGTGCCAGCAGTTATATACGAGTGCAGTACTTC.

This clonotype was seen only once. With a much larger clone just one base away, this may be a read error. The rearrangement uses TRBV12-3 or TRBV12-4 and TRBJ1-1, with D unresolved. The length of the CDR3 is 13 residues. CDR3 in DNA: TGTGCCGGCAGTTTAGGGCAGGACACTGAAGCTTTCTTT. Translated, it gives CAGSLGQDTEAFF.

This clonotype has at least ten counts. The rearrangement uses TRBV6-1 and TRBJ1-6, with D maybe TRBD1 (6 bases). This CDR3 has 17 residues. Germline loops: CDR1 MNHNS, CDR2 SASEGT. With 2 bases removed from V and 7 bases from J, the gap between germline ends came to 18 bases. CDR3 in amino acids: CASSERRDNYGNSPLHF. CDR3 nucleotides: TGTGCCAGCAGTGAACGACGGGACAACTATGGGAATTCACCCCTCCACTTT.

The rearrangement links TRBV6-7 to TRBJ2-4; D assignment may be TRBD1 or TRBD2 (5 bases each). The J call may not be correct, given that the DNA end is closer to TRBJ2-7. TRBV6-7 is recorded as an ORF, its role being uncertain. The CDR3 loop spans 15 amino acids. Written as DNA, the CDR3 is TGTGCCAGCAGTATCGACGGGGCCTGGGGCTACGAGCAGTACTTC. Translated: CASSIDGAWGYEQYF.

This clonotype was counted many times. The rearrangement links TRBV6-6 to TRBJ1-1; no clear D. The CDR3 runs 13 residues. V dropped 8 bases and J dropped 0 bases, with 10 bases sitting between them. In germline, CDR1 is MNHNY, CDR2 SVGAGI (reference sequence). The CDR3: CASLTRVNTEAFF. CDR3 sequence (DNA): TGTGCCAGCCTAACCCGGGTGAACACTGAAGCTTTCTTT.

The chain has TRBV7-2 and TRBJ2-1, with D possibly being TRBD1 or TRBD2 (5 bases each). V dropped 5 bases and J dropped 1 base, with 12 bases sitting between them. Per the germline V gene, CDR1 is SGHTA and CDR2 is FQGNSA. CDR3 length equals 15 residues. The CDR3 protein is CASSLGTTSYNEQFF. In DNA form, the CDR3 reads TGTGCCAGCAGCCTAGGGACCACATCCTACAATGAGCAGTTCTTC.

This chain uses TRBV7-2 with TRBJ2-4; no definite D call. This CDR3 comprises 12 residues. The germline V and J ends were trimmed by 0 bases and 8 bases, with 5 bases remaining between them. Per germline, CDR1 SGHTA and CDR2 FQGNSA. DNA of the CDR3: TGTGCCAGCAGCTTAGCGTCGGACATTCAGTACTTC. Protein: CASSLASDIQYF. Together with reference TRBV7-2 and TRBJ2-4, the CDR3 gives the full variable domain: GAGVSQSPSNKVTEKGKDVELRCDPISGHTALYWYRQSLGQGLEFLIYFQGNSAPDKSGLPSDRFSAERTGGSVSTLTIQRTQQEDSAVYLCASSLASDIQYFGAGTRLSVL.

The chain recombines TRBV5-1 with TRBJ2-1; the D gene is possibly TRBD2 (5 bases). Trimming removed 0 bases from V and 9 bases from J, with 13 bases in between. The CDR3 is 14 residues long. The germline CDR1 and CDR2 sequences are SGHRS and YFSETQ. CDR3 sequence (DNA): TGCGCCAGCAGCTTGGAGCGGTGGGAAAGTGAGCAGTTCTTC. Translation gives CASSLERWESEQFF.

The CDR3 reads CASSQAVKQYF. CDR3 sequence (DNA): TGTGCCAGCAGCCAAGCGGTGAAGCAGTACTTC. V gene TRBV3-1 combines with J gene TRBJ2-5, with D uncertain. In germline, CDR1 is LGHDT, CDR2 YNNKEL (reference sequence). V lost 1 base and J 11 bases, leaving 8 bases between the germline ends. CDR3 length: 11 amino acids.

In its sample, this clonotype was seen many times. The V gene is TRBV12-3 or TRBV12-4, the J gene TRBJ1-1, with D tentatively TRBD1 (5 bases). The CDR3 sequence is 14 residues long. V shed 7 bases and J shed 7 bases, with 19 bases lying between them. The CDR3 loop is CASTTGTGPHEAFF. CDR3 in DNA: TGTGCCAGCACCACCGGGACTGGCCCCCATGAAGCTTTCTTT.

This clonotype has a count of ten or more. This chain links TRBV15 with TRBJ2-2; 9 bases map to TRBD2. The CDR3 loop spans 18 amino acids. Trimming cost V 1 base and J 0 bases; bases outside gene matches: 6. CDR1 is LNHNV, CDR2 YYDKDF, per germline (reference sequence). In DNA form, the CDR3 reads TGTGCCACCAGCAGAGTTAGTAGCGGGGGTGCGAACACCGGGGAGCTGTTTTTT. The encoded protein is CATSRVSSGGANTGELFF.

The CDR3 nucleotides are TGCGCCAGCAGAGCGGGACAGGGGGCTACCGAGCAGTACTTC. Translating it yields CASRAGQGATEQYF. The J gene is TRBJ2-7, the V gene TRBV5-1; 12 nucleotides agree with TRBD1. Per the germline V gene, CDR1 is SGHRS and CDR2 is YFSETQ. J lost 6 bases, V lost 5 bases, and 6 bases had no gene match. This CDR3 has 14 amino acids.

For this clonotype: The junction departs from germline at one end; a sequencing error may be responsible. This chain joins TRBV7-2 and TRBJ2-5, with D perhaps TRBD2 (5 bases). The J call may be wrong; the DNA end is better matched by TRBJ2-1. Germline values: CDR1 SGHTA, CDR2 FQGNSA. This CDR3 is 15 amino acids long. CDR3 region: CSSSLASADQETQFF. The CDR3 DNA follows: TGTTCCAGCAGCTTAGCGTCGGCGGATCAAGAGACCCAGTTCTTC.

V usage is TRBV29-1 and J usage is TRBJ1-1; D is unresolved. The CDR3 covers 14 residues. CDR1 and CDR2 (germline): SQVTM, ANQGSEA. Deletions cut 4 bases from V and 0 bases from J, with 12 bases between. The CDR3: CSVVRQNMNTEAFF. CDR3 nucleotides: TGCAGCGTTGTTCGGCAGAATATGAACACTGAAGCTTTCTTT.

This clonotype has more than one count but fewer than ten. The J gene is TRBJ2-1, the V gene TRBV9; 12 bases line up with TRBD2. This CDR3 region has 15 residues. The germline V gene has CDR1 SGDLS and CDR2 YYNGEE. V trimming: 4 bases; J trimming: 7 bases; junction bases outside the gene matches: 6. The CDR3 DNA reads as TGTGCCAGCAGCCCTAGCGGGGGGGCAACGAATGAGCAGTTCTTC. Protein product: CASSPSGGATNEQFF.

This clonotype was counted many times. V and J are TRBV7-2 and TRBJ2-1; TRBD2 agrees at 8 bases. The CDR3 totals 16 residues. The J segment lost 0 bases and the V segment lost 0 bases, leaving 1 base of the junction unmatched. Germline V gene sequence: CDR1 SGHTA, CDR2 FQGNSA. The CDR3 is CASSLARGVSYNEQFF. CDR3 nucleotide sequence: TGTGCCAGCAGCTTAGCGCGGGGGGTCTCCTACAATGAGCAGTTCTTC.

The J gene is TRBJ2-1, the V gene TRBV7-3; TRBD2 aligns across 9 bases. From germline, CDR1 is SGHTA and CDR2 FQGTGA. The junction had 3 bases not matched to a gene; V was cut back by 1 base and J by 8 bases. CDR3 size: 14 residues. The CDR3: CASSLRTSADEQFF. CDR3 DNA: TGTGCCAGCAGCTTAAGGACTAGCGCTGATGAGCAGTTCTTC.

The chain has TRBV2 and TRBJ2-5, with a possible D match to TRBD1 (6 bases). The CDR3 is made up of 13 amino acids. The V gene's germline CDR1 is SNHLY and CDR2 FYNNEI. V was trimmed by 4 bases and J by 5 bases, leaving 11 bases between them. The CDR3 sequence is CASSGPGEETQYF. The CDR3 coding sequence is TGTGCCAGCAGTGGGCCAGGGGAGGAGACCCAGTACTTC. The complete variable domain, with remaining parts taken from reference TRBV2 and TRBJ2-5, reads EPEVTQTPSHQVTQMGQEVILRCVPISNHLYFYWYRQILGQKVEFLVSFYNNEISEKSEIFDDQFSVERPDGSNFTLKIRSTKLEDSAMYFCASSGPGEETQYFGPGTRLLVL.